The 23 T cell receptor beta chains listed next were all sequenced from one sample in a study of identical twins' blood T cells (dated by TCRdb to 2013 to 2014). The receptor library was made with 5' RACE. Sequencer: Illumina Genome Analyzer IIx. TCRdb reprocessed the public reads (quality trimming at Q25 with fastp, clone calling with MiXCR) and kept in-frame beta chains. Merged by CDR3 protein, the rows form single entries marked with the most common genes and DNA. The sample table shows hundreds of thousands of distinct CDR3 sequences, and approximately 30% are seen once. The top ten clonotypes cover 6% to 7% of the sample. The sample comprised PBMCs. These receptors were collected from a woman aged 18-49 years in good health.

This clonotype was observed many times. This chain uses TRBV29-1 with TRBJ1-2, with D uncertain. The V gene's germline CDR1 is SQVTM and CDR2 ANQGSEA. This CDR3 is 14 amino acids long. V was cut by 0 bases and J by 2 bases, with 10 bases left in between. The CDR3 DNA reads TGCAGCGTTGAAGATCACAGCAGGAACTATGGCTACACCTTC. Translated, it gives CSVEDHSRNYGYTF.

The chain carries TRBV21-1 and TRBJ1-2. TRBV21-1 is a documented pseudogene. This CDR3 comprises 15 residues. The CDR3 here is CASDPPSRETYGYTF. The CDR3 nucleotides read TGTGCCAGCGACCCACCCTCTCGGGAGACCTATGGCTACACCTTC.

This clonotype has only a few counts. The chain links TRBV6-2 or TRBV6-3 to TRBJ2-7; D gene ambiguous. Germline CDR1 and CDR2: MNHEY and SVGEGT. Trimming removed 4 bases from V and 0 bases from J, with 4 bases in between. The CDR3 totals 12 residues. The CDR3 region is CASSSPSYEQYF. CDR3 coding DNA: TGTGCCAGCAGTTCCCCCTCCTACGAGCAGTACTTC.

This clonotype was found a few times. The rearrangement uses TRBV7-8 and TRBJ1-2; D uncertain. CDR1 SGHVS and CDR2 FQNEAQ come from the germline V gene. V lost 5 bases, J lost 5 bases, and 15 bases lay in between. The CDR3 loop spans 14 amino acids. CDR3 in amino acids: CASSANEVTYGYTF. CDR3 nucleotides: TGTGCCAGCAGCGCGAACGAAGTTACATATGGCTACACCTTC.

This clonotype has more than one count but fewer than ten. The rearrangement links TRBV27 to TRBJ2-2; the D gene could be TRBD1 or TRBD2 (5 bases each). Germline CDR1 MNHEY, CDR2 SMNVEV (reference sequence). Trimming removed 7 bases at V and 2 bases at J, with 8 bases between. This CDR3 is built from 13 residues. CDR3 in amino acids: CASKGRNTGELFF. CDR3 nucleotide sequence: TGTGCCAGCAAGGGACGAAACACCGGGGAGCTGTTTTTT.

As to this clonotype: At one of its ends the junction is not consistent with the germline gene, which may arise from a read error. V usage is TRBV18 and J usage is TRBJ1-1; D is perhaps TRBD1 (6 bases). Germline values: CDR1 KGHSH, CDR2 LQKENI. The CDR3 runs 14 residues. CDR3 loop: CAGSPRSQQGEAFF. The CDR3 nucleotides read TGTGCCGGCTCACCACGGTCTCAACAGGGAGAAGCTTTCTTT.

DNA for the CDR3: TGCGCCAGCAGCCAAGAGAGCCTAGGTAGAGGGGGGAATGAGCAGTTCTTC. The encoded protein is CASSQESLGRGGNEQFF. J is TRBJ2-1 and V is TRBV4-3; either TRBD1 or TRBD2 may supply D (6 bases each). In germline, CDR1 is LGHNA, CDR2 YSLEER. V gave up 0 bases and J gave up 7 bases, with 19 bases separating them. The CDR3 has 17 amino acids.

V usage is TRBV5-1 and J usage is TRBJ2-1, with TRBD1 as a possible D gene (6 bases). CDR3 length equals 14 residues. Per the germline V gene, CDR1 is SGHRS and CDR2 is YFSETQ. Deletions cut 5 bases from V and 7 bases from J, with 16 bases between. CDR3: CASSSLRGSNEQFF. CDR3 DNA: TGCGCCAGCAGTTCTTTGAGGGGGTCGAATGAGCAGTTCTTC. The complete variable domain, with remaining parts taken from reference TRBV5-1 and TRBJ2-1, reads KAGVTQTPRYLIKTRGQQVTLSCSPISGHRSVSWYQQTPGQGLQFLFEYFSETQRNKGNFPGRFSGRQFSNSRSEMNVSTLELGDSALYLCASSSLRGSNEQFFGPGTRLTVL.

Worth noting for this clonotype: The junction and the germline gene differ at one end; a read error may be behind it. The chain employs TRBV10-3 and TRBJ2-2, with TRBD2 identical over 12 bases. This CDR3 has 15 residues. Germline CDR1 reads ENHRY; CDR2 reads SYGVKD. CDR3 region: CAIETSGRTPGELLF. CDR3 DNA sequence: TGTGCCATCGAGACTAGCGGGAGAACCCCCGGGGAGCTGCTTTTT.

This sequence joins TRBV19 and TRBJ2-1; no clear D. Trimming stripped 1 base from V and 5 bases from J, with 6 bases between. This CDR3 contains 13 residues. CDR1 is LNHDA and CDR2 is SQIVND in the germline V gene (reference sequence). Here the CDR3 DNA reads TGTGCCAGTAGTATAGTACGGAACAATGAGCAGTTCTTC. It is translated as CASSIVRNNEQFF.

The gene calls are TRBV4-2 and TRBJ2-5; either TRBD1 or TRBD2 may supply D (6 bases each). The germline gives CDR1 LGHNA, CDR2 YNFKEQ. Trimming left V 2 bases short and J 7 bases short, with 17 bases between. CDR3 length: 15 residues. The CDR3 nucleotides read TGTGCCAGCAGCCAAAGGTACAGGGACTTTCGGACCCAGTACTTC. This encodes CASSQRYRDFRTQYF.

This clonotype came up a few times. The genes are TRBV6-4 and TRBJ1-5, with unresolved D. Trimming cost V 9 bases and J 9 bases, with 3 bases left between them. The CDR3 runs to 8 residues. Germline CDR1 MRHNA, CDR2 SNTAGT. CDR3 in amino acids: CASRPQHF. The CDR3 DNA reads TGTGCCAGTCGGCCCCAGCATTTT.

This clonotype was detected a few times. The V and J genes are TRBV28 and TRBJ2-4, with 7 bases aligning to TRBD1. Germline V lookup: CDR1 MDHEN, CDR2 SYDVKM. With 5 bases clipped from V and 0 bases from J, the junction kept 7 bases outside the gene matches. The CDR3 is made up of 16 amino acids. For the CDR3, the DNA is TGTGCCAGCAGTACGACAGGGACGGGAGCCAAAAACATTCAGTACTTC. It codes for CASSTTGTGAKNIQYF. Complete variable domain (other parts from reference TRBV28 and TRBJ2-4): DVKVTQSSRYLVKRTGEKVFLECVQDMDHENMFWYRQDPGLGLRLIYFSYDVKMKEKGDIPEGYSVSREKKERFSLILESASTNQTSMYLCASSTTGTGAKNIQYFGAGTRLSVL.

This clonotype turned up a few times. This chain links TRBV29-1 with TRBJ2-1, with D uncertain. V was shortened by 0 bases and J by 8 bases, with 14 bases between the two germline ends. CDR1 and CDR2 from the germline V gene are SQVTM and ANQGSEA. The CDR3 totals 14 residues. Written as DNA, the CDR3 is TGCAGCGTTGAAGATATAGCTAGTACCCATGAGCAGTTCTTC. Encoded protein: CSVEDIASTHEQFF.

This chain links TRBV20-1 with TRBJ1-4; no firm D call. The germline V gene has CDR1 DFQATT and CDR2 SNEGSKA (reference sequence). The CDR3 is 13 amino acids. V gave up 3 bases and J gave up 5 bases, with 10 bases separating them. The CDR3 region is CSASKGRNEKLFF. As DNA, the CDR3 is TGCAGTGCTAGTAAGGGAAGGAATGAAAAACTGTTTTTT.

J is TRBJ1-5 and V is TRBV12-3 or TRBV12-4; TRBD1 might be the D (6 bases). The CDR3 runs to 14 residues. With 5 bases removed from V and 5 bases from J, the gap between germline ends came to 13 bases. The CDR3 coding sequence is TGTGCCAGCAGTCAACAGGGAGGCCATCAGCCCCAGCATTTT. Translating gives CASSQQGGHQPQHF.

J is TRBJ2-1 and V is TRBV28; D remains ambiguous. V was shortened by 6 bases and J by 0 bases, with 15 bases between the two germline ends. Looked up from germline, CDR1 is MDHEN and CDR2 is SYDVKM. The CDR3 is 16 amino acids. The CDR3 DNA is TGTGCCAGCAGCCCAGCCGAAGAGAGCTCCTACAATGAGCAGTTCTTC. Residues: CASSPAEESSYNEQFF.

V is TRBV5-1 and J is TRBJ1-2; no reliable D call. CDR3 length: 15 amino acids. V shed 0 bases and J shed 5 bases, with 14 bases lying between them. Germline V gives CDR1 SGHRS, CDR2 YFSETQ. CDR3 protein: CASSLEPAPGYGYTF. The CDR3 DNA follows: TGCGCCAGCAGCTTGGAACCGGCCCCGGGGTATGGCTACACCTTC.

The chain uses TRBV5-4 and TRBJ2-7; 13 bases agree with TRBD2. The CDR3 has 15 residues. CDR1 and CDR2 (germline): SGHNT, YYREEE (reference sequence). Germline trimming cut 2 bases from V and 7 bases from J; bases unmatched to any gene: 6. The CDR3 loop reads CASSLGLAGEQEQYF. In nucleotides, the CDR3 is TGTGCCAGCAGCTTAGGACTAGCGGGGGAACAAGAGCAGTACTTC.

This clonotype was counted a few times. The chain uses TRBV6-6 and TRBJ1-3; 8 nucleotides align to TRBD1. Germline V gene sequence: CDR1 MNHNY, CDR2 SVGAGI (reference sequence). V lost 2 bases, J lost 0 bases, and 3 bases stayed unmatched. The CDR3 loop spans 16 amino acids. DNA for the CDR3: TGTGCCAGCAGTTACCAGGGGGCCTCCTCTGGAAACACCATATATTTT. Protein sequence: CASSYQGASSGNTIYF.

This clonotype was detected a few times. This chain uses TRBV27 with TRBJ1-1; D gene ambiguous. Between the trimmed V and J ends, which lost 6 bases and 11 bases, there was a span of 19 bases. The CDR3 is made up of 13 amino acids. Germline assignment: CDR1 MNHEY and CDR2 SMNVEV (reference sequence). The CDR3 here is CASSLGPSKRAFF. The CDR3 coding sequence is TGTGCCAGCAGCCTAGGACCCTCCAAAAGGGCTTTCTTT.

The CDR3 DNA reads TGTGCCTGGAGTGGACAGGGTCATCAGCCCCAGCATTTT. It translates to CAWSGQGHQPQHF. The chain combines TRBV30 with TRBJ1-5; TRBD1 matches 7 bases. J was trimmed by 5 bases and V by 1 base; bases with no gene match: 2. There are 13 residues in the CDR3. Germline V CDR1 and CDR2: GTSNPN, SVGIG (reference sequence).

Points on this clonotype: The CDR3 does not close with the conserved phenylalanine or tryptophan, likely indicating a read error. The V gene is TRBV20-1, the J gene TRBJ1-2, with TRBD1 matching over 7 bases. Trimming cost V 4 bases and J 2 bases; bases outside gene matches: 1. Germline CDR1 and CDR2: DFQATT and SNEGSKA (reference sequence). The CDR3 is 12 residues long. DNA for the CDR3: TGCAGTGCTACGGGACAGAACTATGGCTACACCCTC. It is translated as CSATGQNYGYTL.